The 13 T cell receptor beta chains presented below share a single source sample, sequenced in a study of cytomegalovirus exposure and HLA in healthy donors. 13 Jbeta primers and 60 Vbeta primers were used for the PCR. Clones were sequenced by immunoSEQ multiplex PCR, and TCRdb holds only the in-frame ones, with some missing. The sample yields fewer than 140,000 clones, 75% seen once. Input material: PBMCs. Source of these receptors: a male donor in good health and CMV-seropositive.

The J gene is TRBJ1-1, the V gene TRBV10-2; tentatively, D is TRBD1 (5 bases). The germline V gene has CDR1 WSHSY and CDR2 SAAADI. V was shortened by 5 bases and J by 5 bases, with 12 bases between the two germline ends. The CDR3 loop spans 13 amino acids. CDR3: CASSPRVGTEAFF. The CDR3 DNA follows: TGCGCCAGCAGTCCCAGGGTCGGGACTGAAGCTTTCTTT.

This rearrangement joins TRBV6-6 to TRBJ2-7; 11 bases fit TRBD2. V shed 5 bases, J shed 3 bases, and the junction held 9 bases outside the gene matches. The CDR3 spans 16 residues. Looked up from germline, CDR1 is MNHNY and CDR2 is SVGAGI (reference sequence). The CDR3 loop reads CASSAGPGLADYEQYF. In DNA form, the CDR3 reads TGTGCCAGCAGTGCGGGACCGGGACTAGCGGACTACGAGCAGTACTTC.

The V call is TRBV9, the J call TRBJ2-7; 8 bases map to TRBD2. This CDR3 spans 14 amino acids. CDR1 and CDR2 (germline): SGDLS, YYNGEE. Trimming took 2 bases from V and 6 from J; bases not matched to a gene: 7. CDR3 DNA sequence: TGTGCCAGCAGCGTCGGGACTAGTATGACCGAGCAGTACTTC. Amino acid sequence: CASSVGTSMTEQYF.

The chain recombines TRBV14 with TRBJ2-1; D ambiguous. This CDR3 spans 11 amino acids. Germline values: CDR1 SGHDN, CDR2 FVKESK. Trimming pared 1 base from V and 9 bases from J, leaving 4 bases between. CDR3 region: CASSQASEQFF. The CDR3 DNA follows: TGTGCCAGCAGCCAAGCGAGTGAGCAGTTCTTC.

V and J are TRBV28 and TRBJ1-4, with D possibly being TRBD1 (6 bases). CDR1 and CDR2 from the germline V gene are MDHEN and SYDVKM. V gave up 7 bases and J gave up 7 bases, with 16 bases separating them. This CDR3 region has 14 residues. CDR3 residues: CASIYGGAGEKLFF. The CDR3 coding sequence is TGTGCCAGCATCTACGGGGGGGCGGGTGAAAAACTGTTTTTT.

The chain carries TRBV5-1 and TRBJ2-3, with 7 bases identical to TRBD2. Germline assignment: CDR1 SGHRS and CDR2 YFSETQ. The V gene end was trimmed by 1 base and the J gene end by 4 bases; junction bases not matched to a gene: 3. The CDR3 length is 14 residues. CDR3 bases: TGCGCCAGCAGCTTGTCCGCGGGAGCAGATACGCAGTATTTT. Translation gives CASSLSAGADTQYF.

CDR3 sequence: CASRSGTANTEAFF. CDR3 in DNA: TGTGCCAGCAGGTCAGGGACAGCGAACACTGAAGCTTTCTTT. The rearrangement joins TRBV9 to TRBJ1-1; 7 nucleotides agree with TRBD1. CDR1 is SGDLS and CDR2 is YYNGEE in the germline V gene. The junction had 5 bases not matched to a gene; V was cut back by 5 bases and J by 1 base. The CDR3 contains 14 residues.

This chain connects TRBV2 to TRBJ1-5; maybe TRBD1 (6 bases). Germline V gene data show CDR1 as SNHLY and CDR2 as FYNNEI. Trimming shortened V by 0 bases and J by 6 bases, and 12 bases separated the two germline ends. This CDR3 spans 15 amino acids. The CDR3, as DNA: TGTGCCAGCAGTGAAGCGTATACAGGGTCTCAGCCCCAGCATTTT. Translated: CASSEAYTGSQPQHF.

The CDR3, as DNA: TGTGCCAGCAGCTTAGGGCGGACTAGCGGGGGGGGTACGCAGTATTTT. Translating gives CASSLGRTSGGGTQYF. V is TRBV7-6 and J is TRBJ2-3, with 15 positions matching TRBD2. Looked up from germline, CDR1 is SGHVS and CDR2 is FNYEAQ. There are 16 residues in the CDR3. Trimming cost V 1 base and J 8 bases; bases outside gene matches: 4.

The V call is TRBV28, the J call TRBJ1-1, with a tentative D call TRBD1 (6 bases). The germline V gene encodes CDR1 MDHEN and CDR2 SYDVKM. Trimming shortened V by 8 bases and J by 7 bases, and 14 bases separated the two germline ends. The CDR3 is 12 amino acids. The CDR3 loop is CASGSGVCEAFF. CDR3 nucleotide sequence: TGTGCCAGCGGATCAGGGGTTTGTGAAGCTTTCTTT.

Comment on this clone: The junction shows a germline mismatch at one end, possibly a read error. CDR3 region: CASSDPSGGWRGNQPQNF. In DNA, the CDR3 is TGTGCCAGCAGTGACCCATCTGGGGGGTGGAGGGGAAATCAGCCCCAGAATTTT. The chain employs TRBV6-4 and TRBJ1-5, with D possibly TRBD1 on 5 matching bases. Per the germline V gene, CDR1 is MRHNA and CDR2 is SNTAGT. CDR3 length equals 18 residues.

The V gene is TRBV16, the J gene TRBJ2-5; 7 bases are a match to TRBD1. Per the germline V gene, CDR1 is KGHSY and CDR2 is FQNENV. V lost 0 bases and J lost 2; bases outside the gene matches: 6. The CDR3 spans 16 residues. The CDR3 loop reads CASSQSRGGIQETQYF. The CDR3, as DNA: TGTGCCAGCAGCCAATCTCGAGGGGGCATACAAGAGACCCAGTACTTC.

This sequence joins TRBV4-2 and TRBJ2-7; 12 bases are a match to TRBD2. CDR1 LGHNA and CDR2 YNFKEQ come from the germline V gene. After removal of 4 bases from V and 4 bases from J, the junction contained 11 bases not matched to a gene. This CDR3 contains 17 residues. CDR3 in amino acids: CASSRDSSGGAIYEQYF. The DNA for the CDR3 is TGTGCCAGCAGCCGGGATTCTAGCGGGGGGGCGATATACGAGCAGTACTTC.